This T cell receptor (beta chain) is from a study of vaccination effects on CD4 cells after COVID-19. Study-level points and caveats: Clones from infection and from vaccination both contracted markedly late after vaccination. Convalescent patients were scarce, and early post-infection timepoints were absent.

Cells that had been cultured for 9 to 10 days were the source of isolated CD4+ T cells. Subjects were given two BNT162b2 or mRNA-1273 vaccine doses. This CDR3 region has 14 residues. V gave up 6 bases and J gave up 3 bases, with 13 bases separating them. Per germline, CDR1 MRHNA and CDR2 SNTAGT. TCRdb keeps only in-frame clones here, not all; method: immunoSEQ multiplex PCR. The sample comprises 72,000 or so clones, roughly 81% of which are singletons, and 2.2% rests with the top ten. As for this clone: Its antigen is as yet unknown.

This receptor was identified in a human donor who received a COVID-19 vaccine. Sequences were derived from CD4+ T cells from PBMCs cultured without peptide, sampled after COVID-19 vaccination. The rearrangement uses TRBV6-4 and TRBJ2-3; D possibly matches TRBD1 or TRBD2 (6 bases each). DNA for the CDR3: TGTGCCAGCAGATTGGGGGGCCCGACAGATACGCAGTATTTT. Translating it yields CASRLGGPTDTQYF.